This T cell receptor (beta chain) is drawn from a study of early T cells in non-severe SARS-CoV-2 infection. This clonotype was observed a handful of times. CDR1 is MNHNY and CDR2 is SVGAGI in the germline V gene (reference sequence). This CDR3 spans 14 amino acids. Trimming took 2 bases from V and 7 from J; bases not matched to a gene: 4. One entry per CDR3 protein, called by TCRdb with MiXCR from the 5' RACE reads. Here the sample spans around 49,000 distinct CDR3 sequences, roughly 4% being singletons. The source material was whole blood. This TCR came from an adult who was a healthcare worker with PCR-confirmed SARS-CoV-2 infection or an uninfected control (not recorded which). The chain recombines TRBV6-6 with TRBJ1-4; 7 positions agree with TRBD1. CDR3 amino acids: CASSYLQGSEKLFF. The CDR3 DNA reads as TGTGCCAGCAGTTACCTACAGGGGAGTGAAAAACTGTTTTTT.